This T cell receptor (beta chain) was captured in a study of CD8 T cells in Susac syndrome. With 7 bases clipped from V and 4 bases from J, the junction kept 11 bases outside the gene matches. This CDR3 has 15 residues. The germline gives CDR1 SGDLS, CDR2 YYNGEE. Controls were healthy donors chosen to match patients in age and sex. The RNA, about 0.45 to 1 ug, was put through reverse transcription using random hexamers. TCRdb reanalysed the immunoSEQ multiplex PCR reads using MiXCR and keeps one entry per CDR3 protein. The sample has fewer than 250,000 distinct CDR3 sequences; approximately 93% are singletons.

Sequenced material: CD4+ T cells from PBMCs. The chain employs TRBV9 and TRBJ1-1; 9 bases are a match to TRBD1. This sequence was found in a human donor in good health. DNA for the CDR3: TGTGCCAGCGGCCGGGACAGGGAGGCGATCACTGAAGCTTTCTTT. Its translation: CASGRDREAITEAFF.